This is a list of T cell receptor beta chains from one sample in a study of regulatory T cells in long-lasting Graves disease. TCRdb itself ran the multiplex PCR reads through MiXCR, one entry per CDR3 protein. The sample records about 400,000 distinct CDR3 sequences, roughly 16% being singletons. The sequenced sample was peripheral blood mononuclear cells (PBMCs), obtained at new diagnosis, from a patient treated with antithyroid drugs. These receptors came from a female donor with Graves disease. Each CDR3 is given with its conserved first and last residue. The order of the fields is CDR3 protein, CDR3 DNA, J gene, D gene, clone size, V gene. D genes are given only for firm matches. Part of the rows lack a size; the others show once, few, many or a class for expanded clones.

CASRGYSEKLFF,TGCGCCAGCAGGGGGTATAGTGAAAAACTGTTTTTT,TRBJ1-4,-,few,TRBV10-2
CASSQRGTGGETQYF,TGTGCCAGCAGCCAAAGGGGGACGGGTGGAGAGACCCAGTACTTC,TRBJ2-5,-,-,TRBV3-1
CASSLGLNEKLFF,TGCGCCAGCAGCTTGGGCCTTAATGAAAAACTGTTTTTT,TRBJ1-4,-,many,TRBV5-1
CASSQVLAQFRIRDTF,TGCGCCAGCAGCCAAGTGCTGGCACAATTTCGAATTCGGGACACCTTC,TRBJ1-2,-,few,TRBV4-1
CASSQDTDSNYGYTF,TGCGCCAGCAGCCAAGATACGGACAGCAACTATGGCTACACCTTC,TRBJ1-2,-,many,TRBV4-3
CASRLQGRAEAFF,TGTGCCAGCAGGTTACAGGGGAGGGCTGAAGCTTTCTTT,TRBJ1-1,TRBD1,many,TRBV28
CASSSGDGNNSPLHF,TGCGCCAGCAGCTCGGGGGACGGAAATAATTCACCCCTCCACTTT,TRBJ1-6,-,-,TRBV5-1
CASSGGWANEKLFF,TGTGCCAGCAGCGGAGGGTGGGCTAATGAAAAACTGTTTTTT,TRBJ1-4,-,many,TRBV9
CATGDPSGTDTQYF,TGTGCCACCGGTGATCCTTCGGGCACAGATACGCAGTATTTT,TRBJ2-3,-,few,TRBV24-1
CAWSVGTGPEKLFF,TGTGCCTGGAGTGTGGGGACAGGGCCTGAAAAACTGTTTTTT,TRBJ1-4,TRBD1,many,TRBV30
CASRGDRGRRNTGELFF,TGTGCCAGCAGAGGGGACAGGGGGCGCCGGAACACCGGGGAGCTGTTTTTT,TRBJ2-2,TRBD1,many,TRBV12-3/TRBV12-4
CASRPPLPAGELFF,TGTGCCAGCAGACCCCCGCTACCCGCCGGGGAGCTGTTTTTT,TRBJ2-2,-,few,TRBV12-3/TRBV12-4
CSASPTEGLVVDTQYF,TGCAGTGCTAGTCCCACTGAGGGACTAGTCGTAGATACGCAGTATTTT,TRBJ2-3,TRBD2,many,TRBV20-1
CASSIETPSSYNEQFF,TGTGCCAGCAGTATAGAAACCCCGTCTTCCTACAATGAGCAGTTCTTC,TRBJ2-1,-,many,TRBV6-2/TRBV6-3
CASSQDRQNTGELFF,TGTGCCAGCAGCCAGGACAGGCAGAACACCGGGGAGCTGTTTTTT,TRBJ2-2,TRBD1,-,TRBV5-4
CASSSIGRTDTQYF,TGTGCCAGCAGCTCAATAGGGCGCACAGATACGCAGTATTTT,TRBJ2-3,-,many,TRBV12-3/TRBV12-4
CSASYRAGPKQFF,TGCAGTGCTAGTTACAGGGCGGGTCCAAAGCAGTTCTTC,TRBJ2-1,-,many,TRBV20-1
CASSFVGTGFTGELFF,TGTGCCAGCAGTTTTGTTGGGACAGGGTTCACCGGGGAGCTGTTTTTT,TRBJ2-2,TRBD1,many,TRBV27
CASSYVAGLYNEQFF,TGTGCCAGCAGTTACGTGGCAGGGTTATACAATGAGCAGTTCTTC,TRBJ2-1,-,-,TRBV6-9
CSVEEGGRYEQYF,TGCAGCGTTGAAGAAGGGGGGAGATACGAGCAGTACTTC,TRBJ2-7,-,-,TRBV29-1
CASSLIGGLAGGPNTDTQYF,TGTGCCAGCAGCCTTATTGGGGGGCTAGCGGGGGGGCCAAACACAGATACGCAGTATTTT,TRBJ2-3,TRBD2,many,TRBV6-1
CASSERRAELHQETQYF,TGTGCCAGCAGTGAGAGGCGGGCAGAGCTCCATCAAGAGACCCAGTACTTC,TRBJ2-5,-,many,TRBV2
CASSFRQGVETQYF,TGTGCCAGCAGCTTCCGACAGGGTGTAGAGACCCAGTACTTC,TRBJ2-5,TRBD1,many,TRBV5-1
CASSFSQDGPQHF,TGTGCCAGCAGCTTTAGTCAGGATGGGCCCCAGCATTTT,TRBJ1-5,-,many,TRBV7-8
CASSLDRGWYEQFF,TGCGCCAGCAGCCTGGACAGGGGGTGGTATGAGCAGTTCTTC,TRBJ2-1,TRBD1,many,TRBV5-1
CSVVPSGLRTDTQYF,TGCAGCGTTGTGCCCTCGGGACTGCGCACAGATACGCAGTATTTT,TRBJ2-3,-,-,TRBV29-1
CASSLSGRETQYF,TGTGCCAGCAGTTTATCAGGGCGAGAGACCCAGTACTTC,TRBJ2-5,-,many,TRBV28
CASSPAGGGIAGELFF,TGTGCCAGCAGCCCCGCCGGAGGGGGCATCGCCGGGGAGCTGTTTTTT,TRBJ2-2,-,many,TRBV7-3
CASRRRQGVETQYF,TGTGCCAGTAGGCGGCGACAGGGTGTAGAGACCCAGTACTTC,TRBJ2-5,TRBD1,many,TRBV19
CASSLFQDQPQHF,TGTGCCAGCAGTTTATTCCAGGATCAGCCCCAGCATTTT,TRBJ1-5,-,many,TRBV28
CSASPGLYNEQFF,TGCAGTGCTAGCCCGGGCCTTTACAATGAGCAGTTCTTC,TRBJ2-1,-,many,TRBV20-1
CASSLGVLKTQYF,TGTGCCAGCAGCTTGGGGGTTTTGAAGACCCAGTACTTC,TRBJ2-5,-,many,TRBV7-9
CATSGIKNGELFF,TGTGCCACCAGCGGGATAAAAAACGGGGAGCTGTTTTTT,TRBJ2-2,-,few,TRBV15
CATQIAGDRQTQYF,TGTGCCACCCAAATAGCGGGAGATCGGCAGACCCAGTACTTC,TRBJ2-5,TRBD2,many,TRBV10-3
CASSPEEGAGDIQYF,TGTGCCAGCAGCCCAGAGGAGGGGGCCGGGGACATTCAGTACTTC,TRBJ2-4,-,many,TRBV7-9
CASSGWDRGASNYGYTF,TGTGCCAGCAGTGGCTGGGACAGGGGGGCTTCTAACTATGGCTACACCTTC,TRBJ1-2,TRBD1,many,TRBV6-1
CASSPASGSGDAQYF,TGTGCCAGCAGCCCTGCTAGCGGGAGTGGGGATGCGCAGTATTTT,TRBJ2-3,TRBD2,few,TRBV11-2
CASNPGGHSNQPQHF,TGTGCCAGCAACCCGGGGGGGCATAGCAATCAGCCCCAGCATTTT,TRBJ1-5,-,many,TRBV28
CASSQVEGRAEAFF,TGTGCCAGCAGCCAAGTCGAGGGACGGGCTGAAGCTTTCTTT,TRBJ1-1,-,many,TRBV4-1
CASTGGPYGELFF,TGCGCCAGCACCGGGGGTCCCTACGGGGAGCTGTTTTTT,TRBJ2-2,-,-,TRBV5-1
CSVAWGHGYNEQFF,TGCAGCGTTGCATGGGGACACGGATACAATGAGCAGTTCTTC,TRBJ2-1,-,many,TRBV29-1
CASSLITPENQPQHF,TGTGCCAGTAGCCTGATAACACCCGAAAATCAGCCCCAGCATTTT,TRBJ1-5,-,many,TRBV19
CASKLSSGATEAFF,TGTGCCAGTAAACTGTCCAGCGGGGCCACTGAAGCTTTCTTT,TRBJ1-1,-,-,TRBV19
CSATGQGDTEAFF,TGCAGTGCTACGGGACAGGGGGACACTGAAGCTTTCTTT,TRBJ1-1,TRBD1,many,TRBV20-1
CASSLGLGGELFF,TGTGCCAGCAGCTTAGGGCTCGGCGGGGAGCTGTTTTTT,TRBJ2-2,-,many,TRBV11-2
CASSFAVLNSPLHF,TGTGCCAGCAGTTTCGCAGTTCTTAATTCACCCCTCCACTTT,TRBJ1-6,-,few,TRBV28
CASSPRKGAKNIQYF,TGTGCCAGCTCACCAAGGAAGGGAGCCAAAAACATTCAGTACTTC,TRBJ2-4,-,-,TRBV18
CASSEDGGSTDTQYF,TGTGCCAGCAGTGAAGATGGCGGGAGCACAGATACGCAGTATTTT,TRBJ2-3,-,many,TRBV2
CASNPSGRGTDTQYF,TGTGCCAGCAATCCTAGCGGGAGAGGCACAGATACGCAGTATTTT,TRBJ2-3,TRBD2,many,TRBV6-1
CASTLKRPSEVTNTGELFF,TGTGCCAGCACATTAAAGAGACCCTCCGAAGTTACGAACACCGGGGAGCTGTTTTTT,TRBJ2-2,-,-,TRBV9
CASSEMGTSDYNEQFF,TGCGCCAGCAGTGAGATGGGGACATCAGACTACAATGAGCAGTTCTTC,TRBJ2-1,-,many,TRBV10-2
CSVEREGLFGETQYF,TGCAGTGTTGAGCGGGAGGGCCTTTTCGGAGAGACCCAGTACTTC,TRBJ2-5,TRBD2,-,TRBV20-1
CASSLKPAGVVEQYF,TGTGCCAGCAGCCTGAAGCCAGCGGGAGTGGTCGAGCAGTACTTC,TRBJ2-7,TRBD2,-,TRBV7-8
CASSRGTGASPLHF,TGTGCCAGCAGCAGAGGGACAGGGGCTTCACCCCTCCACTTT,TRBJ1-6,TRBD1,-,TRBV9
CASSWGTSGNQETQYF,TGCGCCAGCAGCTGGGGGACTAGCGGGAACCAAGAGACCCAGTACTTC,TRBJ2-5,TRBD2,-,TRBV5-1
CASSFIGGRGKNTEAFF,TGTGCCAGCAGTTTCATAGGGGGTAGGGGCAAGAACACTGAAGCTTTCTTT,TRBJ1-1,-,many,TRBV12-3/TRBV12-4
CASSPLGPGYYNEQFF,TGTGCCAGCTCACCACTCGGGCCAGGGTACTACAATGAGCAGTTCTTC,TRBJ2-1,-,few,TRBV18
CASSEVWGQPQHF,TGTGCCAGCAGTGAAGTATGGGGTCAGCCCCAGCATTTT,TRBJ1-5,-,many,TRBV6-1
CASSLGAGAQEKLFF,TGCGCCAGCAGCTTGGGCGCAGGGGCACAGGAAAAACTGTTTTTT,TRBJ1-4,-,few,TRBV5-1
CASSVGNPMNTEAFF,TGTGCCAGCAGCGTGGGGAATCCCATGAACACTGAAGCTTTCTTT,TRBJ1-1,-,many,TRBV9